The 22 T cell receptor beta chains listed next were all sequenced from one sample in a study of vaccination effects on CD4 cells after COVID-19. Clones were sequenced by immunoSEQ multiplex PCR, and TCRdb holds only the in-frame ones, with some missing. Among about 73,000 clones listed, roughly 74% were seen once. Under the ViraFEST assay, PBMC were stimulated with viral peptide pools so that antigen-specific CD4+ T cells expanded. Sequencing was performed afterwards. Upon completion of around 9 days in culture, CD4+ T cells were isolated. Testing of the vaccine recipients showed negative nucleocapsid antibodies and no prior SARS-CoV-2 infection. Their target antigens are unknown. The sequencing used CD4+ T cells from PBMCs cultured with HCoV-NL63 spike peptides, collected before COVID-19 vaccination. The origin of the receptors is a human donor who received a COVID-19 vaccine.

CDR3 DNA sequence: TGTGCCTGGAGTGTTCTGGGTGGCCAGCCCCAGCATTTT. Translated, it gives CAWSVLGGQPQHF. The genes are TRBV30 and TRBJ1-5; D is unresolved. V lost 0 bases, J lost 7 bases, and 10 bases lay in between. The CDR3 is made up of 13 amino acids. CDR1 and CDR2 (germline): GTSNPN, SVGIG (reference sequence).

The V and J genes are TRBV7-2 and TRBJ2-1; D is tentatively TRBD1 or TRBD2 (5 bases each). With 5 bases removed from V and 5 bases from J, the gap between germline ends came to 16 bases. The CDR3 is made up of 15 amino acids. Germline V gives CDR1 SGHTA, CDR2 FQGNSA. This chain's CDR3 is CASSLNYGTNNEQFF. The CDR3 region has the DNA TGTGCCAGCAGCCTAAACTACGGGACGAACAATGAGCAGTTCTTC. Drawing the rest from reference TRBV7-2 and TRBJ2-1, the complete variable domain is GAGVSQSPSNKVTEKGKDVELRCDPISGHTALYWYRQSLGQGLEFLIYFQGNSAPDKSGLPSDRFSAERTGGSVSTLTIQRTQQEDSAVYLCASSLNYGTNNEQFFGPGTRLTVL.

The DNA of the CDR3 is TGTGCCAGCAGCCCGCTGGGGGAGACCCAGTACTTC. Protein sequence: CASSPLGETQYF. V is TRBV21-1 and J is TRBJ2-5. TRBV21-1 is annotated as a pseudogene. The length of the CDR3 is 12 residues.

The chain employs TRBV3-1 (or the pseudogene TRBV3-2) and TRBJ1-1, with D uncertain. CDR3 length equals 12 residues. V lost 2 bases to trimming and J lost 7 bases, with 8 bases between them. From germline, CDR1 is LGHDT and CDR2 YNNKEL (reference sequence). Written as DNA, the CDR3 is TGTGCCAGCAGCCAAACAGAAATTGAAGCTTTCTTT. Translation: CASSQTEIEAFF.

V and J are TRBV6-2 or TRBV6-3 and TRBJ2-3; 7 bases agree with TRBD1. With 2 bases clipped from V and 9 bases from J, the junction kept 8 bases outside the gene matches. The CDR3 covers 14 residues. The V gene's germline CDR1 is MNHEY and CDR2 SVGEGT. CDR3 nucleotides: TGTGCCAGCAGTTACCTGGGACAGAGCGAAACGCAGTATTTT. Translating it yields CASSYLGQSETQYF.

The chain is built from TRBV25-1 and TRBJ1-2, with D possibly matching TRBD1 (6 bases). The V end was cut by 6 bases, the J end by 2 bases, with 16 bases between. Germline CDR1 and CDR2: MGHDK and SYGVNS. The CDR3 runs 15 residues. CDR3 nucleotide sequence: TGTGCCAGCAGGGAAACGGGGGGCTTCAACTATGGCTACACCTTC. Protein product: CASRETGGFNYGYTF.

The rearrangement links TRBV19 to TRBJ2-6; 7 nucleotides line up with TRBD2. Germline V gene lookup returns CDR1 LNHDA and CDR2 SQIVND (reference sequence). After removal of 5 bases from V and 0 bases from J, the junction contained 4 bases not matched to a gene. The CDR3 totals 16 residues. The CDR3 DNA is TGTGCCAGTAGTGGCGGGGGATTCTCTGGGGCCAACGTCCTGACTTTC. Amino acids: CASSGGGFSGANVLTF.

The chain couples TRBV27 to TRBJ2-2; TRBD2 might be the D (6 bases). Germline values: CDR1 MNHEY, CDR2 SMNVEV (reference sequence). The germline V and J ends were trimmed by 3 bases and 2 bases, with 19 bases remaining between them. This CDR3 region has 18 residues. The DNA for the CDR3 is TGTGCCAGCAGTTTGGGTGTTTGGGGCGGGGTAAACACCGGGGAGCTGTTTTTT. This sequence encodes CASSLGVWGGVNTGELFF.

This rearrangement joins TRBV6-5 to TRBJ2-1, with D possibly matching TRBD2 (6 bases). CDR1 and CDR2 from the germline V gene are MNHEY and SVGAGI. This CDR3 has 16 amino acids. Trimming took off 0 bases at V and 4 bases at J, with 13 bases between the two ends. CDR3 region: CASSYSKGGSYNEQFF. As DNA, the CDR3 is TGTGCCAGCAGTTACTCAAAAGGAGGGTCTTACAATGAGCAGTTCTTC.

This clone is a singleton in its sample. The chain has TRBV23-1 and TRBJ2-1; 11 bases are a match to TRBD2. TRBV23-1 is sorted into the ORF group, with uncertain function. This CDR3 spans 16 amino acids. The V gene end was trimmed by 4 bases and the J gene end by 9 bases; junction bases not matched to a gene: 11. CDR3 sequence (DNA): TGCGCCAGCAGTCTCGGTAGCGGGGGGGTCGCGGGTGAGCAGTTCTTC. It yields the protein CASSLGSGGVAGEQFF.

V is TRBV5-1 and J is TRBJ2-3; TRBD1 agrees at 10 bases. The CDR3 extends over 14 amino acids. The V and J ends lost 2 bases and 4 bases, in that order; junction bases with no gene match: 1. Looked up from germline, CDR1 is SGHRS and CDR2 is YFSETQ. The CDR3 loop reads CASSFGQGADTQYF. CDR3 nucleotide sequence: TGCGCCAGCAGCTTCGGACAGGGGGCAGATACGCAGTATTTT.

V usage is TRBV10-1 and J usage is TRBJ2-7, with 7 bases fitting TRBD2. The CDR3 spans 14 residues. The junction had 7 bases not matched to a gene; V was cut back by 8 bases and J by 0 bases. The germline V gene has CDR1 WNHNN and CDR2 SYGVQD (reference sequence). The CDR3 spells CASEGEGFSYEQYV. The CDR3 DNA is TGCGCCAGCGAAGGGGAGGGGTTCTCCTACGAGCAGTACGTC.

This chain connects TRBV27 to TRBJ2-6; 7 positions agree with TRBD1. Unmatched junction bases numbered 7, after V lost 5 bases and J lost 0 bases. CDR3 length: 17 residues. CDR1 MNHEY and CDR2 SMNVEV come from the germline V gene (reference sequence). The CDR3 bases are TGTGCCAGCAGTCGACAGGGTTTAATCTCTGGGGCCAACGTCCTGACTTTC. It encodes CASSRQGLISGANVLTF.

The chain carries TRBV6-5 and TRBJ2-4; the match to TRBD2 covers 7 bases. Germline CDR1 and CDR2: MNHEY and SVGAGI. The length of the CDR3 is 14 residues. V lost 0 bases and J lost 6; bases outside the gene matches: 2. CDR3 sequence (DNA): TGTGCCAGCAGTTACTCGTGGGGGGGAAACATTCAGTACTTC. This sequence encodes CASSYSWGGNIQYF.

The gene calls are TRBV9 and TRBJ1-6; tentative D call: TRBD1 (5 bases). CDR1 SGDLS and CDR2 YYNGEE come from the germline V gene. This CDR3 is 14 amino acids long. V was clipped by 0 bases and J by 4 bases, with 5 bases between them. For the CDR3, the DNA is TGTGCCAGCAGCGTAGGGGGGTATAATTCACCCCTCCACTTT. Protein product: CASSVGGYNSPLHF.

The CDR3 coding sequence is TGCGCCAGCAGCCAACAGACAGGGGGCCGCACTGAAGCTTTCTTT. Protein sequence: CASSQQTGGRTEAFF. The chain combines TRBV4-1 with TRBJ1-1; 10 nucleotides match TRBD1. Per germline, CDR1 MGHRA and CDR2 YSYEKL. After removal of 2 bases from V and 4 bases from J, the junction contained 4 bases not matched to a gene. The CDR3 is 15 residues long.

The CDR3 DNA reads as TGTGCCAGCAGCGTAGTTCCCCGGGGGGGGAACACCGGGGAGCTGTTTTTT. Translated, it gives CASSVVPRGGNTGELFF. The chain employs TRBV9 and TRBJ2-2; 8 bases match TRBD2. Unmatched junction bases numbered 5, after V lost 0 bases and J lost 1 base. Germline CDR1 is SGDLS and CDR2 is YYNGEE. CDR3 length: 17 residues.

This sequence joins TRBV5-1 and TRBJ2-1; D is perhaps TRBD1 (6 bases). Germline-derived CDR1 and CDR2 are SGHRS and YFSETQ. There are 15 residues in the CDR3. V was clipped by 4 bases and J by 9 bases, with 20 bases between them. For the CDR3, the DNA is TGCGCCAGCAGCATACTCCGGGACAATCGAGGTGAGCAGTTCTTC. This codes for CASSILRDNRGEQFF.

The V call is TRBV5-1, the J call TRBJ2-5; 8 nucleotides align to TRBD1. V dropped 3 bases and J dropped 9; count of bases not matched to a gene: 13. Germline lookup yields CDR1 SGHRS and CDR2 YFSETQ. CDR3 length: 15 residues. Written as DNA, the CDR3 is TGCGCCAGCAGCTATGGACAGGGCACGTCTATGGCCCAGTACTTC. Residues: CASSYGQGTSMAQYF.

This rearrangement joins TRBV6-5 to TRBJ1-1; D remains ambiguous. This CDR3 is 13 amino acids long. Germline V lookup: CDR1 MNHEY, CDR2 SVGAGI. V lost 10 bases and J lost 0, with 12 bases in between. CDR3 protein: CATRKGMNTEAFF. CDR3 in DNA: TGTGCCACCCGAAAGGGAATGAACACTGAAGCTTTCTTT.

The chain employs TRBV2 and TRBJ2-7, with D unresolved. This CDR3 region has 13 residues. Per germline, CDR1 SNHLY and CDR2 FYNNEI. V was shortened by 4 bases and J by 6 bases, with 13 bases between the two germline ends. The CDR3 DNA reads as TGTGCCAGCAGTGTTAATCCAGAGACCGAGCAGTACGTC. Its protein product is CASSVNPETEQYV.

The chain uses TRBV6-4 and TRBJ2-2; 11 positions match TRBD1. Germline assignment: CDR1 MRHNA and CDR2 SNTAGT. V dropped 5 bases and J dropped 7; count of bases not matched to a gene: 9. The CDR3 sequence is 16 residues long. The CDR3 DNA reads as TGTGCCAGCAGTCGGTATGGACAGGGGGCTAACGGGGAGCTGTTTTTT. Amino acids: CASSRYGQGANGELFF.